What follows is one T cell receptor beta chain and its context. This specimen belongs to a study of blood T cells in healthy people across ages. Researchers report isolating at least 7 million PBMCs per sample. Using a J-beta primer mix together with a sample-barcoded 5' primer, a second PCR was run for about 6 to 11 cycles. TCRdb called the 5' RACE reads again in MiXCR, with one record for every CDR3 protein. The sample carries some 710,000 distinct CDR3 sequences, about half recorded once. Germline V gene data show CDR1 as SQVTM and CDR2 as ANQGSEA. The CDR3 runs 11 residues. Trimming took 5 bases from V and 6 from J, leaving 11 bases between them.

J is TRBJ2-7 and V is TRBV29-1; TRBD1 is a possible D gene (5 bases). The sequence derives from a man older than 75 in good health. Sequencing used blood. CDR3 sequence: CSVLTRGEQYF. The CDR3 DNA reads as TGCAGCGTTCTGACAAGGGGCGAGCAGTACTTC.